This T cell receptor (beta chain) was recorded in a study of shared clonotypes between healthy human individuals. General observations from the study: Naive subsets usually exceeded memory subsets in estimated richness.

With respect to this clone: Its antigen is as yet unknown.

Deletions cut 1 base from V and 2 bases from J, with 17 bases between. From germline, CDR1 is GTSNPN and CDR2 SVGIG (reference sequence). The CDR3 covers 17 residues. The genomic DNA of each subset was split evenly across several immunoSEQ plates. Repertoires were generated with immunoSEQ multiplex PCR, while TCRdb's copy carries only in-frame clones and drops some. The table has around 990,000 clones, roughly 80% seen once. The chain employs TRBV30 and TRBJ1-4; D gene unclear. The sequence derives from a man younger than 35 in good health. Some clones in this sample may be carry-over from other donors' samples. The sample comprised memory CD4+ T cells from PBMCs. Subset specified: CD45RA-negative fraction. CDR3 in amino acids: CAWSGFSSFGTNEKLFF. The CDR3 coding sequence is TGTGCCTGGAGTGGGTTCAGCAGTTTCGGGACTAATGAAAAACTGTTTTTT.